Listed here are 24 T cell receptor beta chains from one sample, sequenced in a study of T cell responses to AZD1222 COVID-19 vaccine. Clones were read by immunoSEQ multiplex PCR, and TCRdb kept only the in-frame ones, dropping some. The top ten hold approximately 6.9% of the sample, which has about 170,000 clones, 75% to 90% seen once. The material sequenced was peripheral blood, taken on day 0 of AZD1222 vaccination. These receptors were obtained from an adult in good health.

This chain connects TRBV11-2 to TRBJ2-3; D may be TRBD2 (7 bases). CDR1 and CDR2 (germline): SGHAT, FQNNGV. The V and J ends lost 0 bases and 0 bases respectively, with 13 bases between them. The CDR3 totals 17 residues. The CDR3 DNA is TGTGCCAGCAGCTTAGATTTGGGGGGGCCTAGCACAGATACGCAGTATTTT. Its translation is CASSLDLGGPSTDTQYF.

The V gene is TRBV5-8, the J gene TRBJ2-7; tentatively, D is TRBD1 or TRBD2 (5 bases each). The CDR3 consists of 15 residues. V was shortened by 2 bases and J by 4 bases, with 16 bases between the two germline ends. The germline V gene encodes CDR1 SGHTS and CDR2 YDEGEE. CDR3 coding DNA: TGTGCCAGCAGCTTTATGAGGGACGCAGGGTACGAGCAGTACTTC. It is translated as CASSFMRDAGYEQYF.

This rearrangement joins TRBV20-1 to TRBJ2-7; D might be TRBD1 or TRBD2, each matching 5 bases. Germline V gene sequence: CDR1 DFQATT, CDR2 SNEGSKA (reference sequence). The V end was cut by 3 bases, the J end by 7 bases, with 13 bases between. The CDR3 consists of 12 residues. The CDR3 is CSASLGVREQYV. CDR3 in DNA: TGCAGTGCTAGTTTGGGGGTTCGGGAGCAGTACGTC.

The J gene is TRBJ1-2, the V gene TRBV12-3 or TRBV12-4, with a tentative D call TRBD1 (5 bases). CDR3 length equals 12 residues. V was trimmed by 3 bases and J by 5 bases, leaving 7 bases between them. The CDR3 loop reads CASSLEGYGYTF. The CDR3 coding sequence is TGTGCCAGCAGTTTGGAGGGGTATGGCTACACCTTC.

The CDR3 here is CATSRDPRQGNYGYTF. As DNA, the CDR3 is TGTGCCACCAGCAGAGATCCTCGACAGGGAAACTATGGCTACACCTTC. The J gene is TRBJ1-2, the V gene TRBV15; 7 nucleotides agree with TRBD1. Germline V lookup: CDR1 LNHNV, CDR2 YYDKDF (reference sequence). The CDR3 extends over 16 amino acids. V shed 0 bases, J shed 2 bases, and the junction held 6 bases outside the gene matches.

The chain recombines TRBV2 with TRBJ1-2; 8 nucleotides line up with TRBD1. The germline V gene encodes CDR1 SNHLY and CDR2 FYNNEI. The CDR3 totals 16 residues. Trimming took 6 bases from V and 2 from J; bases not matched to a gene: 11. CDR3 region: CASSPGPGQANYGYTF. The CDR3 DNA reads as TGTGCCAGCAGCCCCGGCCCGGGACAGGCAAACTATGGCTACACCTTC.

The chain is built from TRBV19 and TRBJ1-1, with 9 bases matching TRBD1. The germline V gene encodes CDR1 LNHDA and CDR2 SQIVND (reference sequence). This CDR3 has 13 residues. V lost 5 bases to trimming and J lost 7 bases; unmatched junction nucleotides: 5. The CDR3 is CASSPRDRVEAFF. The CDR3 coding sequence is TGTGCCAGTAGTCCCCGGGACAGGGTTGAAGCTTTCTTT.

The chain couples TRBV5-1 to TRBJ1-2; TRBD1 matches at 8 bases. V dropped 3 bases and J dropped 3; count of bases not matched to a gene: 10. Germline-derived CDR1 and CDR2 are SGHRS and YFSETQ. The CDR3 contains 16 residues. Written as DNA, the CDR3 is TGCGCCAGCAGCTCCGGGACAGGCGAGACGGACTATGGCTACACCTTC. Translated: CASSSGTGETDYGYTF.

This clone is categorized as medium-sized. The rearrangement uses TRBV25-1 and TRBJ2-2; TRBD1 might be the D (5 bases). Germline-derived CDR1 and CDR2 are MGHDK and SYGVNS. Trimming stripped 2 bases from V and 0 bases from J, with 10 bases between. The CDR3 loop spans 16 amino acids. CDR3 amino acids: CASSEPPGTNTGELFF. CDR3 coding DNA: TGTGCCAGCAGTGAACCCCCAGGGACGAACACCGGGGAGCTGTTTTTT.

This clone has only one observation. The chain recombines TRBV5-4 with TRBJ2-7; 12 nucleotides line up with TRBD1. The CDR3 has 14 amino acids. The trim removed 3 bases at V and 6 bases at J, leaving 4 bases unmatched. The germline V gene has CDR1 SGHNT and CDR2 YYREEE (reference sequence). The CDR3 region is CASSWGDRGREQYF. CDR3 in DNA: TGTGCCAGCAGCTGGGGGGACAGGGGGCGCGAGCAGTACTTC.

This chain joins TRBV6-6 and TRBJ1-6; D gene ambiguous. Per the germline V gene, CDR1 is MNHNY and CDR2 is SVGAGI (reference sequence). V was clipped by 6 bases and J by 10 bases, with 13 bases between them. The CDR3 is made up of 13 amino acids. This chain's CDR3 is CASRGKLNSPLHF. The CDR3 DNA sequence: TGTGCCAGCAGGGGGAAATTAAACTCACCCCTCCACTTT.

This chain uses TRBV6-2 or TRBV6-3 with TRBJ2-7; 8 bases align to TRBD1. The CDR3 is 14 residues long. Per the germline V gene, CDR1 is MNHEY and CDR2 is SVGEGT. V trimming: 6 bases; J trimming: 4 bases; junction bases outside the gene matches: 8. CDR3 protein: CASSRDRGGYEQYF. CDR3 DNA: TGTGCCAGCAGCCGCGACAGGGGAGGTTACGAGCAGTACTTC.

The chain combines TRBV18 with TRBJ1-1; 8 positions match TRBD1. Germline-derived CDR1 and CDR2 are KGHSH and LQKENI. Trimming cost V 3 bases and J 1 base; bases outside gene matches: 4. This CDR3 region has 15 residues. CDR3: CASSPIGQGNTEAFF. The CDR3 region has the DNA TGTGCCAGCTCACCCATCGGACAGGGGAACACTGAAGCTTTCTTT.

This sequence joins TRBV18 and TRBJ2-2; D is ambiguous. The length of the CDR3 is 12 residues. The germline CDR1 and CDR2 sequences are KGHSH and LQKENI. V was cut by 2 bases and J by 8 bases, with 6 bases left in between. CDR3 region: CASSPSLGELFF. DNA of the CDR3: TGTGCCAGCTCACCATCCTTGGGGGAGCTGTTTTTT.

The chain has TRBV29-1 and TRBJ1-5; maybe TRBD1 (5 bases). V was trimmed by 4 bases and J by 7 bases, leaving 20 bases between them. The CDR3 spans 15 residues. The V gene's germline CDR1 is SQVTM and CDR2 ANQGSEA. The DNA of the CDR3 is TGCAGCGTTGCGCTACGGGGGGAGGGAGAACAGCCCCAGCATTTT. Residues: CSVALRGEGEQPQHF.

The chain joins TRBV3-1 (or the pseudogene TRBV3-2) to TRBJ1-6; tentatively, D is TRBD1 (6 bases). The CDR3 extends over 14 amino acids. The germline V gene encodes CDR1 LGHDT and CDR2 YNNKEL (reference sequence). Trimming removed 4 bases at V and 7 bases at J, with 11 bases between. The CDR3 DNA sequence: TGTGCCAGCAGCCCCGACAGGTGGAATTCACCCCTCCACTTT. Translated, it gives CASSPDRWNSPLHF.

This clone has only a few counts. This chain connects TRBV9 to TRBJ2-7, with a tentative D call TRBD2 (6 bases). Germline V gene lookup returns CDR1 SGDLS and CDR2 YYNGEE. The CDR3 is made up of 13 amino acids. Deletions cut 0 bases from V and 7 bases from J, with 11 bases between. CDR3: CASSVAPRGEQYF. The CDR3, as DNA: TGTGCCAGCAGCGTAGCACCCCGGGGGGAGCAGTACTTC.

This clone was recorded once. The same CDR3 also results from other DNA sequences found in this sample. The CDR3 nucleotides are TGCAGCGTTGAAGATCTGGAGACCCAGTACTTC. This translates into CSVEDLETQYF. The V call is TRBV29-1, the J call TRBJ2-5; no reliable D call. The CDR3 spans 11 residues. Germline V gene sequence: CDR1 SQVTM, CDR2 ANQGSEA. The V and J ends lost 0 bases and 5 bases respectively, with 4 bases between them.

This sequence joins TRBV12-3 or TRBV12-4 and TRBJ2-3; no definite D call. V gave up 1 base and J gave up 5 bases, with 7 bases separating them. The CDR3 is made up of 13 amino acids. This CDR3 reads CASSLGTGDTQYF. Here the CDR3 DNA reads TGTGCCAGCAGTTTAGGGACGGGAGATACGCAGTATTTT.

V usage is TRBV19 and J usage is TRBJ1-2; D is unresolved. The CDR3 spans 15 residues. CDR1 and CDR2 from the germline V gene are LNHDA and SQIVND (reference sequence). V lost 6 bases to trimming and J lost 2 bases, with 16 bases between them. CDR3 DNA: TGTGCCAGTAGCCCGATGTCCCAGGCAAACTATGGCTACACCTTC. Residues: CASSPMSQANYGYTF.

This chain joins TRBV2 and TRBJ2-7, with a possible D match to TRBD1 (6 bases). The CDR3 is 15 residues long. Germline assignment: CDR1 SNHLY and CDR2 FYNNEI. Trimming shortened V by 3 bases and J by 7 bases, and 19 bases separated the two germline ends. The CDR3 coding sequence is TGTGCCAGCAGTGAGTGGGACACCAGGATATGGGAGCAGTACTTC. It specifies CASSEWDTRIWEQYF.

The V gene is TRBV5-1, the J gene TRBJ2-7, with D maybe TRBD1 (6 bases). Germline-derived CDR1 and CDR2 are SGHRS and YFSETQ. This CDR3 is built from 14 residues. V was pared by 4 bases and J by 1 base, with 12 bases between. CDR3 protein: CASSEPGQSYEQYF. For the CDR3, the DNA is TGCGCCAGCAGCGAACCGGGACAATCCTACGAGCAGTACTTC.

V is TRBV30 and J is TRBJ1-4; possible D gene TRBD1, 6 bases. V lost 0 bases and J 2 bases, leaving 10 bases between the germline ends. Germline V gene data show CDR1 as GTSNPN and CDR2 as SVGIG (reference sequence). This CDR3 has 15 residues. DNA of the CDR3: TGTGCCTGGAGTGTACAGGGAGGGACTAATGAAAAACTGTTTTTT. This translates into CAWSVQGGTNEKLFF.

As DNA, the CDR3 is TGTGCCAGCAGCTTAGGTGAGGCAGGGCCCTACGAGCAGTACTTC. As protein: CASSLGEAGPYEQYF. The chain recombines TRBV7-2 with TRBJ2-7, with D perhaps matching TRBD1 (5 bases). The germline V gene encodes CDR1 SGHTA and CDR2 FQGNSA. The CDR3 has 15 residues. V shed 1 base and J shed 2 bases, with 12 bases lying between them.